This TCR beta chain was sequenced in a study of OX40 agonist ivuxolimab in advanced cancers. About the study as a whole: Ivuxolimab, which targeted the costimulatory receptor OX40 (CD134), was an agonistic, fully human IgG2 monoclonal antibody. Prior anti-PD-1, anti-PD-L1 or anti-CTLA-4 therapy was permitted, and 30% to 50% of dose-escalation patients had received checkpoint inhibitors. The paper describes the monotherapy dose-escalation part (N of about 57 patients) of the phase I trial of ivuxolimab. Of the approximately 50 dose-escalation patients, hepatocellular carcinoma was present in around 20, melanoma in roughly 15, renal cell carcinoma in 9 and head and neck cancer in 9. Three dose-escalation patients achieved partial responses, one with hepatocellular carcinoma and two with cutaneous melanoma. The dose-escalation cohort was 82.7% male with a mean age of approximately 59 years, ranging from about 20 to 85. Intravenous ivuxolimab was administered to patients every 2 weeks at six dose levels: 0.01, 0.1, 0.3, 1.5, 3 and 10 mg/kg. The purpose of peripheral TCRbeta sequencing was to test whether ivuxolimab changed TCR sequence diversity and led to clonal T-cell expansion.

Patients with autoimmune disease history or receiving systemic immunosuppression were excluded from the trial. Peripheral blood for TCR sequencing was collected from all dose cohorts at baseline, on cycle 4 day 1, and on cycle 7 day 1. Samples were obtained from an open-label, multicenter, first-in-human phase I dose-escalation trial of ivuxolimab. Adults with locally advanced or metastatic melanoma, renal cell, hepatocellular, or head and neck squamous cell carcinoma were enrolled in the trial. CD4+ and CD8+ T cells were sorted separately from peripheral blood before TCR sequencing. For sequencing of the TCRbeta CDR3 region, genomic DNA was extracted from the sorted cells. TCRbeta CDR3 regions were sequenced using the immunoSEQ Assay. The clones in this table, taken by TCRdb from immuneACCESS, are in-frame only. Not every clone is retained; where verified, under half of the shortfall comes from an unresolved V gene, and the cause of the rest is unknown. Within this sample are about 34,000 clones, with about nine tenths of them counted one time only. The top ten clonotypes cover 9.1% of the sample.

Measured from the cysteine to the phenylalanine, the CDR3 is 14 residues long. Solely the CDR3 DNA is kept, with 42 bases framed from the first base. Relative to germline, V is 0 bases shorter and J is 8 bases shorter, with 13 bases between their ends. Sequences KGHSH (CDR1) and LQKENI (CDR2) are obtained from the germline V gene. This clone was recorded once. Its binding antigen is unknown. One base away there is no much larger clone; base qualities are not given. Results and caveats for the whole study, not just this receptor: At doses of 0.1 to 3.0 mg/kg, clonal expansion of both CD4+ and CD8+ T cells in blood was seen between baseline and week 6. Low levels of normalized T-cell clonal expansion were also shown by some nonresponding patients. The antigen specificity of the peripheral T cells that underwent clonal expansion was not determined. After ivuxolimab, CD8+ T cells had more expanded clones than CD4+ T cells on average. In the 0.1-3.0 mg/kg groups, partial responders were among the patients with the lowest normalized peripheral clonal expansion, particularly in CD8+ T cells.

The specimen was CD4+ or CD8+ T cells sorted from blood, collected in a trial of the OX40 agonist ivuxolimab. This receptor chain uses TRBV18 and TRBJ1-2; TRBD1 is a possible D gene, resting on 6 matching bases. The TCR sequence derives from an adult with an advanced solid tumor such as melanoma, head and neck, liver or kidney cancer. The CDR3 has the sequence CASSPPNRAEGYTF. The DNA reads TGTGCCAGCTCACCACCGAACAGGGCGGAAGGCTACACCTTC.